This TCR beta chain stems from a study of shared clonotypes between healthy human individuals. V lost 3 bases and J lost 4, with 9 bases in between. Germline loops: CDR1 MNHEY, CDR2 SMNVEV (reference sequence). This CDR3 contains 13 residues. Libraries were prepared by immunoSEQ multiplex PCR; TCRdb keeps only in-frame clonotypes and omits some of them. The sample holds hundreds of thousands of clones, about 76% seen once. The TCR originated in a woman between 35 and 50 years old in good health. Some clones in this sample may be carry-over from other donors' samples. The chain joins TRBV27 to TRBJ1-2; no clear D. Sequencing used PBMCs. In nucleotides, the CDR3 is TGTGCCAGCAGTTTCAGTCGTTCCTATGGCTACACCTTC. It codes for CASSFSRSYGYTF.